The rows below give T cell receptor beta chains drawn from one sample of a study of control samples from healthy donors and cancer patients. Sequenced by immunoSEQ multiplex PCR; TCRdb stores in-frame clones only, minus some. The sample yields approximately 86,000 clones, about 92% seen once. The sequencing input was blood. The origin of the receptors is a woman aged 30 to 39 in good health. Each CDR3 is given with its conserved first and last residue. Fields, in order: J gene, V gene, CDR3 length, clone size, D gene, CDR3 protein, CDR3 DNA. A D gene is named only where the DNA matches it firmly. Clone size is shown for a subset of rows, as once, few, many or a class of expanded clone.

>TRBJ1-6|TRBV5-4|13|once|TRBD1
CASSSDRGSPLHF
TGTGCCAGCAGCTCTGACAGGGGTTCACCCCTCCACTTT
>TRBJ1-6|TRBV11-2|15|NA|TRBD1
CASRPLDRDNSPLHF
TGTGCCAGCAGACCTCTTGACAGGGATAATTCACCCCTCCACTTT
>TRBJ2-2|TRBV3-1/TRBV3-2|20|NA|TRBD1
CASSHLSTGGLIGNTGELFF
TGTGCCAGCAGCCACCTCTCGACAGGGGGGCTTATCGGGAACACCGGGGAGCTGTTTTTT
>TRBJ1-1|TRBV5-6|12|NA|NA
CASSLGDTEAFF
TGTGCCAGCAGCTTGGGCGATACTGAAGCTTTCTTT
>TRBJ2-7|TRBV7-8|11|once|NA
CASSLMNEQYF
TGTGCCAGCAGCTTAATGAACGAGCAGTACTTC
>TRBJ2-1|TRBV7-2|13|NA|TRBD2
CASSLSRTSPPFF
TGTGCCAGCAGCTTATCTCGGACTAGCCCGCCGTTCTTC
>TRBJ1-6|TRBV5-5|15|NA|NA
CASSLAGTPNSPLHF
TGTGCCAGCAGCTTGGCCGGGACGCCGAATTCACCCCTCCACTTT
>TRBJ2-1|TRBV2|16|once|TRBD1
CASRRGTGETYNEQFF
TGTGCCAGCAGGAGGGGGACAGGGGAGACCTACAATGAGCAGTTCTTC
>TRBJ2-3|TRBV12-3/TRBV12-4|12|NA|NA
CASSSYTDTQYF
TGTGCCAGCAGCTCCTACACAGATACGCAGTATTTT
>TRBJ1-5|TRBV19|18|NA|TRBD1
CASSISSGQGGGNQPQHF
TGTGCCAGTAGTATAAGCTCCGGACAGGGAGGAGGCAATCAGCCCCAGCATTTT
>TRBJ2-4|TRBV7-9|14|NA|NA
CASSQDYHGKEQYF
TGTGCCAGCAGCCAAGATTATCACGGGAAAGAACAGTACTTC
>TRBJ2-5|TRBV5-1|14|NA|TRBD1
CASSLGQGKETQYF
TGCGCCAGCAGCTTGGGACAGGGGAAAGAGACCCAGTACTTC
>TRBJ2-1|TRBV5-4|14|once|TRBD1
CASSKWDRNNEQFF
TGTGCCAGCAGCAAATGGGACAGAAATAATGAGCAGTTCTTC
>TRBJ2-7|TRBV5-1|14|NA|TRBD2
CASSVVAGSYEQYF
TGCGCCAGCAGCGTGGTAGCGGGGTCCTACGAGCAGTACTTC
>TRBJ2-7|TRBV5-1|17|NA|NA
CASSSRRGLPGSYEQYF
TGCGCCAGCAGCTCCCGGCGGGGCCTGCCCGGCTCCTACGAGCAGTACTTC
>TRBJ1-1|TRBV20-1|11|NA|TRBD1
CSADQGGQAFF
TGCAGTGCTGACCAGGGGGGCCAAGCTTTCTTT